This is a list of T cell receptor beta chains from one sample in a study of blood T cell repertoires in COVID-19. The table came from immunoSEQ multiplex PCR; TCRdb's copy has only in-frame clones and leaves some out. The sample lists 300,000 to 350,000 clones; around 85% were seen once. The specimen sequenced was PBMCs or T cells enriched from blood (not recorded which). These receptors were collected from a woman aged 35 to 49 with acute COVID-19. Each CDR3 is given with its conserved first and last residue. The D gene is left open where the match is weak. For some rows the clone size is stated as once, few or many, or as a class when expanded; others skip it.

TRBV7-3,TRBD2,TRBJ2-1,.,CASSLTLAGVRNEQFF,TGTGCCAGCAGCTTAACTCTAGCGGGAGTTCGTAATGAGCAGTTCTTC
TRBV5-4,TRBD1,TRBJ1-1,.,CASSHRQGVGSKEAFF,TGTGCCAGCAGTCACAGACAGGGGGTAGGGTCGAAAGAAGCTTTCTTT
TRBV7-2,TRBD1,TRBJ1-3,.,CASSFPTGSGNTIYF,TGTGCCAGCAGCTTTCCGACAGGGTCCGGAAACACCATATATTTT
TRBV7-2,TRBD1,TRBJ1-5,.,CASSSDRGNGQPQHF,TGTGCCAGCAGCTCTGACAGGGGGAACGGTCAGCCCCAGCATTTT
TRBV5-8,TRBD1,TRBJ1-2,.,CASSSDRGTSYGYTF,TGTGCCAGCAGCAGCGACAGGGGGACTAGCTATGGCTACACCTTC
TRBV9,TRBD2,TRBJ2-5,few,CASSRFWGLAGETQYF,TGTGCCAGCAGTCGGTTTTGGGGACTAGCGGGAGAGACCCAGTACTTC
TRBV2,TRBD1,TRBJ2-1,.,CASRTRDREGNEQFF,TGTGCCAGCAGGACACGGGACAGGGAAGGCAATGAGCAGTTCTTC
TRBV5-1,TRBD1,TRBJ1-4,.,CASSPDRGRASLLFF,TGCGCCAGCAGCCCAGACAGGGGGCGAGCATCCCTCCTGTTTTTT
TRBV5-1,.,TRBJ1-1,once,CASSFGKTGVAEAFF,TGCGCCAGCAGCTTCGGGAAGACCGGCGTGGCTGAAGCTTTCTTT
TRBV9,.,TRBJ1-3,once,CASSVGHSHRNTIYF,TGTGCCAGCAGCGTAGGTCATTCCCACAGGAACACCATATATTTT
TRBV13,.,TRBJ2-1,.,CASSLPGSNNEQFF,TGTGCCAGCAGCTTACCGGGATCAAACAATGAGCAGTTCTTC
TRBV2,.,TRBJ2-2,many,CASSELRITGELFF,TGTGCCAGCAGTGAATTGCGGATTACCGGGGAGCTGTTTTTT
TRBV29-1,.,TRBJ2-4,.,CSVARSRTGAKNIQYF,TGCAGCGTTGCCCGGAGTAGAACAGGGGCCAAAAACATTCAGTACTTC
TRBV3-1/TRBV3-2,TRBD1,TRBJ1-5,.,CASSPQSTGEVGNQPQHF,TGTGCCAGCAGCCCACAATCGACAGGGGAGGTCGGCAATCAGCCCCAGCATTTT
TRBV5-8,TRBD1,TRBJ1-6,.,CASSPGTGVNSPLHF,TGTGCCAGCAGCCCAGGGACAGGTGTTAATTCACCCCTCCACTTT
TRBV4-1,.,TRBJ2-5,.,CASSLDSQETQYF,TGCGCCAGCAGCCTTGACAGCCAAGAGACCCAGTACTTC
TRBV5-8,TRBD1,TRBJ1-6,few,CASSLGTGVFPLHF,TGTGCCAGCAGCTTGGGGACAGGGGTTTTTCCCCTCCACTTT
TRBV6-5,TRBD1,TRBJ1-5,.,CASRLQGRVGPQHF,TGTGCCAGCAGACTACAGGGGCGCGTAGGGCCCCAGCATTTT
TRBV4-1,.,TRBJ1-5,.,CASSQVGVNQPQHF,TGCGCCAGCAGCCAAGTGGGCGTGAATCAGCCCCAGCATTTT
TRBV7-3,.,TRBJ2-7,.,CASSPPTATYEQYF,TGTGCCAGCAGCCCCCCGACAGCTACCTACGAGCAGTACTTC
TRBV7-9,.,TRBJ2-3,many,CASSLALASDTQYF,TGTGCCAGCAGCTTAGCGCTAGCATCAGATACGCAGTATTTT
TRBV5-1,.,TRBJ2-1,.,CASSREVLLNEQFF,TGCGCCAGCAGCCGCGAGGTCCTCCTCAATGAGCAGTTCTTC
TRBV4-3,.,TRBJ2-1,.,CASSQETGFNNEQFF,TGCGCCAGCAGCCAAGAAACAGGGTTCAACAATGAGCAGTTCTTC
TRBV4-2,TRBD1,TRBJ2-7,.,CASSPQGQAYEQYF,TGTGCCAGCAGCCCTCAGGGACAGGCCTACGAGCAGTACTTC
TRBV7-2,.,TRBJ2-2,once,CASSLNAGNTGELFF,TGTGCCAGCAGCTTAAACGCGGGGAACACCGGGGAGCTGTTTTTT
TRBV9,TRBD2,TRBJ2-5,.,CASSAGLAGEETQYF,TGTGCCAGCAGCGCAGGACTAGCGGGGGAAGAGACCCAGTACTTC
TRBV6-5,TRBD1,TRBJ1-5,.,CASRAGQGSNQPQHF,TGTGCCAGCAGGGCGGGACAGGGGAGCAATCAGCCCCAGCATTTT
TRBV7-9,.,TRBJ2-7,.,CASSLPGSGEQYF,TGTGCCAGCAGCTTACCCGGGAGCGGCGAGCAGTACTTC
TRBV12-2,.,TRBJ2-2,.,CASREGLYGELFF,TGTGCAAGTCGGGAAGGACTTTACGGGGAGCTGTTTTTT
TRBV9,.,TRBJ2-3,few,CASSSSEGSATDTQYF,TGTGCCAGCAGCTCCTCCGAGGGTTCAGCCACAGATACGCAGTATTTT
TRBV27,TRBD2,TRBJ2-1,.,CASSLGTSGSISYNEQFF,TGTGCCAGCAGCCTAGGGACTAGCGGGAGTATCTCCTACAATGAGCAGTTCTTC
TRBV27,.,TRBJ1-6,.,CASSDYTGLNSPLHF,TGTGCCAGCAGTGACTACACGGGGTTGAATTCACCCCTCCACTTT
TRBV4-1,TRBD2,TRBJ2-3,.,CASSQDPGLAGDSDTQYF,TGCGCCAGCAGCCAAGATCCCGGACTAGCGGGAGATTCGGATACGCAGTATTTT
TRBV9,TRBD1,TRBJ1-1,.,CASSVDRDRENTEAFF,TGTGCCAGCAGCGTAGATAGGGACAGGGAGAACACTGAAGCTTTCTTT
TRBV5-1,TRBD2,TRBJ2-2,few,CASSAGLAGNTGELFF,TGCGCCAGCAGCGCTGGACTAGCGGGAAACACCGGGGAGCTGTTTTTT
TRBV28,.,TRBJ2-2,many,CASRTNTGELFF,TGTGCCAGCAGGACAAACACCGGGGAGCTGTTTTTT
TRBV19,.,TRBJ1-4,.,CASSMGGGKLFF,TGTGCCAGTAGTATGGGAGGCGGAAAACTGTTTTTT
TRBV7-8,.,TRBJ1-2,.,CASSGGDGRGYTF,TGTGCCAGCAGCGGGGGGGACGGGCGTGGCTACACCTTC
TRBV19,TRBD1,TRBJ1-2,once,CASSPQGKGARGYTF,TGTGCCAGTAGCCCCCAGGGGAAGGGGGCCCGGGGCTACACCTTC
TRBV28,.,TRBJ2-7,.,CASSKTGLKLYEQYF,TGTGCCAGCAGTAAAACAGGGCTCAAACTCTACGAGCAGTACTTC
TRBV9,TRBD1,TRBJ2-3,.,CASSQGADTQYF,TGTGCCAGCAGCCAGGGGGCAGATACGCAGTATTTT
TRBV6-6,TRBD1,TRBJ2-2,few,CASSHGGYRQGRITGELFF,TGTGCCAGCAGTCATGGGGGATACCGACAGGGTAGAATCACCGGGGAGCTGTTTTTT
TRBV5-6,TRBD1,TRBJ2-3,.,CASCRDRTDTQYF,TGTGCCAGCTGTCGGGACAGAACAGATACGCAGTATTTT
TRBV5-1,.,TRBJ2-1,.,CASRPAASSYNEQFF,TGCGCCAGCAGACCTGCGGCCAGCTCCTACAATGAGCAGTTCTTC
TRBV11-2,.,TRBJ2-7,.,CASSLDSEWFEQYF,TGTGCCAGCAGCTTAGACAGTGAATGGTTCGAGCAGTACTTC
TRBV5-1,.,TRBJ1-2,.,CASSLNPYRGGVVYTF,TGCGCCAGCAGCTTGAATCCCTATAGGGGCGGAGTAGTGTACACCTTC
TRBV27,.,TRBJ1-4,.,CASSYSPTNEKLFF,TGTGCCAGCAGTTACAGCCCAACTAATGAAAAACTGTTTTTT
TRBV28,.,TRBJ1-5,.,CTSSFHSGSTQPQHF,TGTACCAGCAGTTTTCATTCGGGGAGCACTCAGCCCCAGCATTTT
TRBV5-1,.,TRBJ2-6,.,CASSSVAGANVLTF,TGCGCCAGCAGCTCAGTAGCCGGGGCCAACGTCCTGACTTTC
TRBV5-4,.,TRBJ1-4,.,CASSSTSARGEKLFF,TGTGCCAGCAGCTCGACCTCTGCGAGAGGGGAAAAACTGTTTTTT
TRBV28,.,TRBJ2-3,few,CASNSRRTSGADTQYF,TGTGCCAGCAACAGCAGAAGGACCTCCGGGGCAGATACGCAGTATTTT
TRBV5-1,.,TRBJ2-5,.,CASSVEGRRETQYF,TGCGCCAGCAGCGTTGAGGGCCGTAGGGAGACCCAGTACTTC
TRBV5-5,TRBD1,TRBJ2-7,.,CASSFPRTGAKDEQYF,TGTGCCAGCAGCTTCCCGAGGACAGGGGCCAAGGACGAGCAGTACTTC
TRBV6-5,.,TRBJ1-2,.,CASKDPNRDGYTF,TGTGCCAGCAAGGATCCCAACAGGGATGGCTACACCTTC
TRBV21-1,.,TRBJ1-5,.,CASSKALQGSNQPQHF,TGTGCCAGCAGCAAAGCCTTACAGGGTAGCAATCAGCCCCAGCATTTT
TRBV7-2,TRBD1,TRBJ1-2,.,CASSLAPGQGNYGYTF,TGTGCCAGCAGCTTAGCTCCGGGACAGGGGAACTATGGCTACACCTTC
TRBV18,TRBD1,TRBJ2-1,once,CASSPWDRPTYNEQFF,TGTGCCAGCTCACCCTGGGACAGGCCGACCTACAATGAGCAGTTCTTC
TRBV3-1/TRBV3-2,.,TRBJ1-2,.,CATTGSNYGYTF,TGTGCCACCACAGGGTCTAACTATGGCTACACCTTC
TRBV7-2,TRBD1,TRBJ2-2,.,CASSLDRVYTGELFF,TGTGCCAGCAGTTTGGACAGGGTTTACACCGGGGAGCTGTTTTTT